Reported below is one T cell receptor (beta chain). As yet, its antigen is unknown. The J segment lost 3 bases and the V segment lost 0 bases, leaving 23 bases of the junction unmatched. The CDR3 is 22 amino acids. Germline lookup yields CDR1 SGDLS and CDR2 YYNGEE. These data belong to a study of cytomegalovirus exposure and HLA in healthy donors. Whole-study findings and limits: Rare sequences made up most TCRs, while some public TCRs were found in many donors.

The assay was immunoSEQ multiplex PCR, and TCRdb's table has in-frame clones only and misses some. The data show some 180,000 clones, 86% seen once. V is TRBV9 and J is TRBJ2-2, with 7 bases fitting TRBD1. Sequenced: PBMCs. The sequence came from a man aged 25-45 years in good health and CMV-seropositive. The CDR3 DNA reads as TGTGCCAGCAGCGTAGCTCCCCCCATTCTCCGATACAGGGACAGTCACACCGGGGAGCTGTTTTTT. Residues: CASSVAPPILRYRDSHTGELFF.